This is a list of T cell receptor beta chains from one sample in a study of blood T cell repertoires in COVID-19. Generated by immunoSEQ multiplex PCR, the TCRdb table keeps only in-frame clones and is missing some. The data show some 150,000 clones, with around 87% seen just once and over 5% held by the top ten. The sequenced sample was peripheral blood. The receptors stem from a human donor in a cohort sampled during active COVID-19. Both conserved end residues are part of each CDR3. D genes are given only for firm matches. Some rows have no size entry. The others give once, few or many, or a class for an expanded clone.

v_gene: TRBV28; d_gene: NA; abundance: NA; j_gene: TRBJ1-6; CDR3nt: TGTGCCAGCAGTTTGGGGAGTTCACCCCTCCACTTT; CDR3aa: CASSLGSSPLHF
v_gene: TRBV27; d_gene: NA; abundance: NA; j_gene: TRBJ1-1; CDR3nt: TGTGCCAGCAGTCCTAGGACTATTGCGAACACTGAAGCTTTCTTT; CDR3aa: CASSPRTIANTEAFF
v_gene: TRBV5-1; d_gene: NA; abundance: many; j_gene: TRBJ2-7; CDR3nt: TGCGCCAGCAGCTTTAGCGGAGCAGTCCACGAGCAGTACTTC; CDR3aa: CASSFSGAVHEQYF
v_gene: TRBV5-3; d_gene: TRBD2; abundance: NA; j_gene: TRBJ2-7; CDR3nt: TGTGCCAGAAGCCCTAGGGATCTAGCGGGAGGTTCCTACGAGCAGTACTTC; CDR3aa: CARSPRDLAGGSYEQYF
v_gene: TRBV30; d_gene: TRBD1; abundance: NA; j_gene: TRBJ1-2; CDR3nt: TGTGCCTGGAGTCCCTTTGGGACAGGGGACTATGGCTACACCTTC; CDR3aa: CAWSPFGTGDYGYTF
v_gene: TRBV28; d_gene: NA; abundance: NA; j_gene: TRBJ1-4; CDR3nt: TGTGCCAGCAGTCATCATGGAGATGAAAAACTGTTTTTT; CDR3aa: CASSHHGDEKLFF
v_gene: TRBV6-6; d_gene: TRBD2; abundance: NA; j_gene: TRBJ2-3; CDR3nt: TGTGCCAGCAGCCTGGCGGGAGTGCGACAAAATACGCAGTATTTT; CDR3aa: CASSLAGVRQNTQYF
v_gene: TRBV5-1; d_gene: NA; abundance: NA; j_gene: TRBJ1-1; CDR3nt: TGCGCCAGCAGCGACGGGGGGCTTGTGAACACTGAAGCTTTCTTT; CDR3aa: CASSDGGLVNTEAFF
v_gene: TRBV15; d_gene: NA; abundance: NA; j_gene: TRBJ1-2; CDR3nt: TGTGCCACCAGCAGAGATAAGCAGGATGGCTACACCTTC; CDR3aa: CATSRDKQDGYTF
v_gene: TRBV28; d_gene: NA; abundance: NA; j_gene: TRBJ1-1; CDR3nt: TGTGCCAGCACCCTGATAGAGGGTGAAGCTTTCTTT; CDR3aa: CASTLIEGEAFF
v_gene: TRBV23-1; d_gene: TRBD1; abundance: once; j_gene: TRBJ2-7; CDR3nt: TGCGCCAGCAGTCAATCGGGACAGGGGATCTCCTACGAGCAGTACTTC; CDR3aa: CASSQSGQGISYEQYF
v_gene: TRBV2; d_gene: TRBD2; abundance: NA; j_gene: TRBJ2-7; CDR3nt: TGTGCCAGCAGCGCCGGGACTAGCGGGAACGCCTACGAGCAGTACTTC; CDR3aa: CASSAGTSGNAYEQYF
v_gene: TRBV1; d_gene: NA; abundance: NA; j_gene: TRBJ2-3; CDR3nt: TGCACCAGCAGCCAAGATTGTGTTTGGGGACTAGCGGGAGGATGTGGCGCAGATACGCAGTATTTT; CDR3aa: CTSSQDCVWGLAGGCGADTQYF
v_gene: TRBV28; d_gene: NA; abundance: NA; j_gene: TRBJ1-1; CDR3nt: TGTGCCAGCACCCACGCGGGGCTAAACACTGAAGCTTTCTTT; CDR3aa: CASTHAGLNTEAFF
v_gene: TRBV13; d_gene: NA; abundance: NA; j_gene: TRBJ1-2; CDR3nt: TGTGCCAGCAGCTCCCGTGGACAGATTAACTATGGCTACACCTTC; CDR3aa: CASSSRGQINYGYTF
v_gene: TRBV19; d_gene: TRBD1; abundance: few; j_gene: TRBJ2-7; CDR3nt: TGTGCCAGTAGTATTCTCGACAGGGCCTACGAGCAGTACTTC; CDR3aa: CASSILDRAYEQYF
v_gene: TRBV28; d_gene: NA; abundance: NA; j_gene: TRBJ2-2; CDR3nt: TGTGCCAGCAGACCCCGAGGACACACCACCGGGGAGCTGTTTTTT; CDR3aa: CASRPRGHTTGELFF
v_gene: TRBV28; d_gene: TRBD1; abundance: NA; j_gene: TRBJ2-6; CDR3nt: TGTGCCAGCAGGAAGGGGGCTTCTGGGGCCAACGTCCTGACTTTC; CDR3aa: CASRKGASGANVLTF
v_gene: TRBV19; d_gene: TRBD1; abundance: NA; j_gene: TRBJ1-4; CDR3nt: TGTGCCAGTAGTATAGGAGGACAGGGTCAGGTTAATGAAAAACTGTTTTTT; CDR3aa: CASSIGGQGQVNEKLFF
v_gene: TRBV2; d_gene: NA; abundance: NA; j_gene: TRBJ2-3; CDR3nt: TGTGCCAGCATCCGCTCTCTTGGGGGCCGCCGGGGCACAGATACGCAGTATTTT; CDR3aa: CASIRSLGGRRGTDTQYF
v_gene: TRBV20-1; d_gene: NA; abundance: NA; j_gene: TRBJ2-2; CDR3nt: TGCAGTGCTCTGGGGCCCGGGGAGCTGTTTTTT; CDR3aa: CSALGPGELFF
v_gene: TRBV2; d_gene: NA; abundance: NA; j_gene: TRBJ2-2; CDR3nt: TGTGCCAGCATACCCGGAGGGCGGGCGAACACCGGGGAGCTGTTTTTT; CDR3aa: CASIPGGRANTGELFF
v_gene: TRBV10-3; d_gene: TRBD1; abundance: NA; j_gene: TRBJ1-1; CDR3nt: TGTGCCATCAGTCCGGGACAGGTTAAAATGAACACTGAAGCTTTCTTT; CDR3aa: CAISPGQVKMNTEAFF
v_gene: TRBV29-1; d_gene: NA; abundance: NA; j_gene: TRBJ2-1; CDR3nt: TGCAGCGTTCTCCGAACAGGGTTGGGTGGGTACAATGAGCAGTTCTTC; CDR3aa: CSVLRTGLGGYNEQFF
v_gene: TRBV7-3; d_gene: NA; abundance: NA; j_gene: TRBJ2-5; CDR3nt: TGTGCCAGCAGCTTAAATGCTGGACAATTACAAGAGACCCAGTACTTC; CDR3aa: CASSLNAGQLQETQYF
v_gene: TRBV19; d_gene: TRBD2; abundance: NA; j_gene: TRBJ2-3; CDR3nt: TGTGCCAGTAGTTCCACTAGCGGGAGGGCAGATACGCAGTATTTT; CDR3aa: CASSSTSGRADTQYF
v_gene: TRBV6-5; d_gene: NA; abundance: NA; j_gene: TRBJ2-5; CDR3nt: TGTGCCAGCAACTTATCAGGGGCCGGGGAGACCCAGTACTTC; CDR3aa: CASNLSGAGETQYF
v_gene: TRBV7-9; d_gene: TRBD2; abundance: NA; j_gene: TRBJ2-3; CDR3nt: TGTGCCAGCAGCCCAGTCCTAGCGGGAGCGGAAGATACGCAGTATTTT; CDR3aa: CASSPVLAGAEDTQYF
v_gene: TRBV7-6; d_gene: NA; abundance: NA; j_gene: TRBJ2-3; CDR3nt: TGTGCCAGCAGCTTAAGTCAGGTCACAGATACGCAGTATTTT; CDR3aa: CASSLSQVTDTQYF
v_gene: TRBV29-1; d_gene: TRBD1; abundance: NA; j_gene: TRBJ1-1; CDR3nt: TGCAGCGTTGAATTCAGGGGGCTGAACACTGAAGCTTTCTTT; CDR3aa: CSVEFRGLNTEAFF
v_gene: TRBV5-3; d_gene: NA; abundance: NA; j_gene: TRBJ1-5; CDR3nt: TGTGCCAGAAGCCTCTGTTGGAGGGAACTGCGGCTGAATCAGCCCCAGCATTTT; CDR3aa: CARSLCWRELRLNQPQHF
v_gene: TRBV23-1; d_gene: NA; abundance: NA; j_gene: TRBJ2-4; CDR3nt: TGCGCCAGCGCGGGAACCTCTTTAGCCAAAAACATTCAGTACTTC; CDR3aa: CASAGTSLAKNIQYF
v_gene: TRBV5-1; d_gene: NA; abundance: NA; j_gene: TRBJ1-1; CDR3nt: TGCGCCAGCAGCCTGGGACAAACGAACACTGAAGCTTTCTTT; CDR3aa: CASSLGQTNTEAFF
v_gene: TRBV11-2; d_gene: TRBD2; abundance: NA; j_gene: TRBJ2-5; CDR3nt: TGTGCCAGCAGCTTCACCCCTAGCGGGAGAGAGACCCAGTACTTC; CDR3aa: CASSFTPSGRETQYF
v_gene: TRBV28; d_gene: NA; abundance: NA; j_gene: TRBJ1-2; CDR3nt: TGTGCCAGCGATAAGGGAGGGAACTATGGCTACACCTTC; CDR3aa: CASDKGGNYGYTF
v_gene: TRBV7-3; d_gene: NA; abundance: NA; j_gene: TRBJ2-7; CDR3nt: TGTGCCAGCAGCTTATATCCCCGGTACGAGCAGTACTTC; CDR3aa: CASSLYPRYEQYF
v_gene: TRBV7-3; d_gene: TRBD1; abundance: NA; j_gene: TRBJ2-2; CDR3nt: TGTGCCAGCAGCACGCAGGGGGCCCCCACCGGGGAGCTGTTTTTT; CDR3aa: CASSTQGAPTGELFF
v_gene: TRBV11-2; d_gene: TRBD2; abundance: NA; j_gene: TRBJ2-7; CDR3nt: TGTGCCAGCAGCCGCGGGGGAACCTACGAGCAGTACTTC; CDR3aa: CASSRGGTYEQYF
v_gene: TRBV7-3; d_gene: NA; abundance: NA; j_gene: TRBJ2-1; CDR3nt: TGTGCCAGCAGCTTACGCCCCCGGGAACAGAGCTCCTACAATGAGCAGTTCTTC; CDR3aa: CASSLRPREQSSYNEQFF
v_gene: TRBV5-1; d_gene: NA; abundance: NA; j_gene: TRBJ2-2; CDR3nt: TGCGCCAGCAGCTTGAAGGTAGCGGAGAACACCGGGGAGCTGTTTTTT; CDR3aa: CASSLKVAENTGELFF
v_gene: TRBV7-6; d_gene: NA; abundance: NA; j_gene: TRBJ2-1; CDR3nt: TGTGCCAGCAGCCTCGGGGGCGCTAGCGGATACAATGAGCAGTTCTTC; CDR3aa: CASSLGGASGYNEQFF
v_gene: TRBV28; d_gene: TRBD2; abundance: NA; j_gene: TRBJ2-7; CDR3nt: TGTGCCAGCAGTTCAAATAGCGGGGGGCGGGACTACGAGCAGTACTTC; CDR3aa: CASSSNSGGRDYEQYF
v_gene: TRBV9; d_gene: TRBD1; abundance: NA; j_gene: TRBJ1-6; CDR3nt: TGTGCCAGCAGCGCTTCCGGGACAGGGAATTCACCCCTCCACTTT; CDR3aa: CASSASGTGNSPLHF
v_gene: TRBV5-5; d_gene: NA; abundance: NA; j_gene: TRBJ1-1; CDR3nt: TGTGCCAGCAGCTTATATACAGGACTGAACACTGAAGCTTTCTTT; CDR3aa: CASSLYTGLNTEAFF
v_gene: TRBV5-1; d_gene: NA; abundance: once; j_gene: TRBJ1-4; CDR3nt: TGCGCCAGCAGCTTGGCAGGGAGGGGTGAAAAACTGTTTTTT; CDR3aa: CASSLAGRGEKLFF
v_gene: TRBV30; d_gene: TRBD2; abundance: NA; j_gene: TRBJ2-1; CDR3nt: TGTGCCTGGAGTGCCGGCCTAGCGGGGTACAATGAGCAGTTCTTC; CDR3aa: CAWSAGLAGYNEQFF
v_gene: TRBV10-3; d_gene: NA; abundance: NA; j_gene: TRBJ1-1; CDR3nt: TGTGCCATCAGTGACGCTACACTCATGGACAAGGTGGCTTTCTTT; CDR3aa: CAISDATLMDKVAFF
v_gene: TRBV18; d_gene: NA; abundance: NA; j_gene: TRBJ1-2; CDR3nt: TGTGCCAGCTCACCCGGGGGGAACTATGGCTACACCTTC; CDR3aa: CASSPGGNYGYTF
v_gene: TRBV5-1; d_gene: TRBD2; abundance: NA; j_gene: TRBJ2-5; CDR3nt: TGCGCCAGCAGGAGGGGACTAGCGGGAGGGCCTAGAGAGACCCAGTACTTC; CDR3aa: CASRRGLAGGPRETQYF
v_gene: TRBV5-5; d_gene: NA; abundance: NA; j_gene: TRBJ2-3; CDR3nt: TGTGCCAGCAGCCCTGTATACACAGATACGCAGTATTTT; CDR3aa: CASSPVYTDTQYF
v_gene: TRBV28; d_gene: TRBD1; abundance: NA; j_gene: TRBJ1-2; CDR3nt: TGTGCCAGCAGCCCAGTGCGGGACAGCTATGGCTACACCTTC; CDR3aa: CASSPVRDSYGYTF